A single sample is the source of the 28 T cell receptor beta chains below, sequenced in a study of siplizumab effects on memory and regulatory T cells. Assay: immunoSEQ multiplex PCR; the TCRdb copy retains only in-frame clones and omits some. Found here are over 85,000 clones, over 85% of them singletons; the top ten hold approximately 1.2%. The sample taken for sequencing was CD4+ T cells sorted from blood. These receptors were obtained from a human donor in good health.

The genes are TRBV9 and TRBJ1-1; D is perhaps TRBD1 (6 bases). Per the germline V gene, CDR1 is SGDLS and CDR2 is YYNGEE. The CDR3 runs to 12 residues. V was shortened by 5 bases and J by 6 bases, with 11 bases between the two germline ends. The CDR3 sequence: CASSRQVAEAFF. The CDR3 DNA sequence: TGTGCCAGCAGTCGACAGGTGGCTGAAGCTTTCTTT. Combining the CDR3 with reference TRBV9 and TRBJ1-1 gives the whole variable domain DSGVTQTPKHLITATGQRVTLRCSPRSGDLSVYWYQQSLDQGLQFLIQYYNGEERAKGNILERFSAQQFPDLHSELNLSSLELGDSALYFCASSRQVAEAFFGQGTRLTVV.

The chain uses TRBV5-1 and TRBJ2-7, with 11 bases matching TRBD1. CDR1 and CDR2 (germline): SGHRS, YFSETQ. The J segment lost 9 bases and the V segment lost 4 bases, leaving 6 bases of the junction unmatched. The CDR3 length is 13 residues. In DNA form, the CDR3 reads TGCGCCAGCAGCGCCGGACAGGGGGCTCGGCAGTACTTC. This translates into CASSAGQGARQYF.

This clone was seen once. This chain joins TRBV4-1 and TRBJ2-3; 11 nucleotides agree with TRBD2. V shed 0 bases and J 2 bases; nucleotides not matched to a gene: 7. Germline CDR1 is MGHRA and CDR2 is YSYEKL. The CDR3 is made up of 18 amino acids. Here the CDR3 DNA reads TGCGCCAGCAGCCAAGATTTAGGGACTAGCGGAGCCACAGATACGCAGTATTTT. It translates to CASSQDLGTSGATDTQYF.

The chain combines TRBV29-1 with TRBJ1-1; 9 bases are a match to TRBD1. The CDR3 is made up of 18 amino acids. V lost 4 bases to trimming and J lost 2 bases; unmatched junction nucleotides: 17. Per germline, CDR1 SQVTM and CDR2 ANQGSEA. The DNA for the CDR3 is TGCAGCGTTGGATCGCCGAGGTCTACAGGGGGCTTTAACACTGAAGCTTTCTTT. It yields the protein CSVGSPRSTGGFNTEAFF.

V gene TRBV4-1 combines with J gene TRBJ2-7, with 7 nucleotides matching TRBD1. J gave up 3 bases and V 1 base, and 6 bases lay outside the gene matches. The CDR3 covers 15 residues. Looked up from germline, CDR1 is MGHRA and CDR2 is YSYEKL. The CDR3: CASSQGGQGVYEQYF. DNA of the CDR3: TGCGCCAGCAGCCAAGGGGGCCAGGGGGTCTACGAGCAGTACTTC.

The chain recombines TRBV6-1 with TRBJ2-2; 10 bases map to TRBD1. Trimming took 4 bases from V and 7 from J; bases not matched to a gene: 6. Germline-derived CDR1 and CDR2 are MNHNS and SASEGT. This CDR3 has 15 residues. The DNA of the CDR3 is TGTGCCAGCAGTGTGAGAGACAGGGGGCGCGGGGAGCTGTTTTTT. It encodes CASSVRDRGRGELFF.

The chain has TRBV6-5 and TRBJ2-1, with 7 bases that match TRBD1. The CDR3 is 13 amino acids. In germline, CDR1 is MNHEY, CDR2 SVGAGI. The junction had 8 bases not matched to a gene; V was cut back by 8 bases and J by 7 bases. CDR3 residues: CASGLNRGNEQFF. The CDR3 nucleotides are TGTGCCAGCGGCCTCAACAGGGGTAATGAGCAGTTCTTC.

The chain is built from TRBV19 and TRBJ1-2, with 7 bases lining up with TRBD1. CDR1 is LNHDA, CDR2 SQIVND, per germline (reference sequence). The CDR3 spans 12 residues. The trim removed 4 bases at V and 7 bases at J, leaving 3 bases unmatched. CDR3 amino acids: CASSNRDSGYTF. The CDR3 coding sequence is TGTGCCAGTAGTAACCGGGACAGTGGCTACACCTTC.

The chain employs TRBV7-9 and TRBJ1-1; 8 nucleotides align to TRBD1. Germline V gene data show CDR1 as SEHNR and CDR2 as FQNEAQ (reference sequence). This CDR3 contains 16 residues. The V gene end was trimmed by 5 bases and the J gene end by 1 base; junction bases not matched to a gene: 9. CDR3 DNA: TGTGCCAGCAGCCCCCGACTGGGACAGGAGAACACTGAAGCTTTCTTT. Its protein product is CASSPRLGQENTEAFF.

V and J are TRBV18 and TRBJ1-2, with 7 bases that match TRBD1. CDR3 length: 17 amino acids. Germline V gives CDR1 KGHSH, CDR2 LQKENI. J gave up 2 bases and V 3 bases, and 12 bases lay outside the gene matches. The CDR3 coding sequence is TGTGCCAGCTCACCGGACAGGAGTCCGGAGGCAAACTATGGCTACACCTTC. Protein product: CASSPDRSPEANYGYTF.

The chain recombines TRBV5-5 with TRBJ1-2; D unresolved. CDR3 size: 16 residues. V lost 4 bases and J lost 2, with 18 bases in between. From germline, CDR1 is SGHKS and CDR2 YYEKEE (reference sequence). CDR3 sequence: CASSHAPGPRNYGYTF. The CDR3 DNA sequence: TGTGCCAGCAGCCATGCTCCGGGTCCTAGGAACTATGGCTACACCTTC.

V and J are TRBV27 and TRBJ1-5; D ambiguous. The CDR3 consists of 12 residues. Trimming pared 6 bases from V and 3 bases from J, leaving 6 bases between. Germline CDR1 reads MNHEY; CDR2 reads SMNVEV (reference sequence). The CDR3, as DNA: TGTGCCAGCAGCCGCGACAATCAGCCCCAGCATTTT. This sequence encodes CASSRDNQPQHF.

The chain combines TRBV7-9 with TRBJ1-1; 9 bases match TRBD1. CDR3 length equals 14 residues. CDR1 is SEHNR, CDR2 FQNEAQ, per germline (reference sequence). With V trimmed by 5 bases and J by 4 bases, 5 bases remained unmatched. The CDR3 nucleotides are TGTGCCAGCAGCCTCCGGGACAGGGTCACTGAAGCTTTCTTT. This translates into CASSLRDRVTEAFF.

This sequence joins TRBV7-2 and TRBJ1-5, with D hard to call. Germline V gene data show CDR1 as SGHTA and CDR2 as FQGNSA. Trimming left V 1 base short and J 3 bases short, with 7 bases between. The CDR3 loop spans 14 amino acids. CDR3 sequence (DNA): TGTGCCAGCAGCTTAGACACGAACAATCAGCCCCAGCATTTT. This codes for CASSLDTNNQPQHF.

V usage is TRBV6-1 and J usage is TRBJ1-5; 8 positions match TRBD1. The CDR3 has 14 amino acids. Germline CDR1 reads MNHNS; CDR2 reads SASEGT. V was clipped by 6 bases and J by 7 bases; unmatched bases: 8. DNA for the CDR3: TGTGCCAGCAGCCTTCAGGGGGCGAGGCAGCCCCAGCATTTT. The encoded protein is CASSLQGARQPQHF.

The CDR3 DNA reads as TGTGCCAGCAGCTTGGGTCGGTTGAGTGAAAAACTGTTTTTT. It translates to CASSLGRLSEKLFF. The V gene is TRBV7-6, the J gene TRBJ1-4; unclear D gene. Trimming shortened V by 3 bases and J by 7 bases, and 12 bases separated the two germline ends. This CDR3 region has 14 residues. Germline CDR1 reads SGHVS; CDR2 reads FNYEAQ.

The DNA for the CDR3 is TGTGCCAGTAAGGGAAGGGGCCCAAACACCGGGGAGCTGTTTTTT. This translates into CASKGRGPNTGELFF. The chain combines TRBV19 with TRBJ2-2; possible D gene TRBD1, 5 bases. With 7 bases removed from V and 2 bases from J, the gap between germline ends came to 14 bases. The length of the CDR3 is 15 residues. Germline V gene sequence: CDR1 LNHDA, CDR2 SQIVND (reference sequence).

The chain uses TRBV5-1 and TRBJ1-1, with no clear D. Trimming took off 0 bases at V and 1 base at J, with 10 bases between the two ends. The CDR3 runs to 15 residues. Germline loops: CDR1 SGHRS, CDR2 YFSETQ. CDR3 in amino acids: CASSLGVGGNTEAFF. CDR3 nucleotide sequence: TGCGCCAGCAGCTTGGGAGTTGGCGGGAACACTGAAGCTTTCTTT.

J is TRBJ2-7 and V is TRBV6-1, with D hard to call. This CDR3 comprises 14 residues. Per the germline V gene, CDR1 is MNHNS and CDR2 is SASEGT. V was cut by 3 bases and J by 7 bases, with 16 bases left in between. The CDR3 sequence: CASSETDGRGEQYF. The CDR3, as DNA: TGTGCCAGCAGTGAGACGGACGGCCGAGGAGAGCAGTACTTC.

V and J are TRBV6-5 and TRBJ2-1; D remains unclear. There are 13 residues in the CDR3. The germline CDR1 and CDR2 sequences are MNHEY and SVGAGI. V was pared by 5 bases and J by 2 bases, with 7 bases between. The CDR3 reads CASSLFTYNEQFF. CDR3 nucleotide sequence: TGTGCCAGCAGTCTGTTTACCTACAATGAGCAGTTCTTC.

Of note for this clone: The junction differs from germline at one of its ends, possibly a read error. In the same sample, other DNA sequences code for this CDR3. The genes are TRBV5-4 and TRBJ1-5; D is unclear. The V gene's germline CDR1 is SGHNT and CDR2 YYREEE (reference sequence). CDR3 length: 12 residues. CDR3 coding DNA: TGTGCCAGCAGCTTGGGGAATCAGCCTCAGCATTTT. This encodes CASSLGNQPQHF. The whole variable domain, remainder taken from reference TRBV5-4 and TRBJ1-5, is ETGVTQSPTHLIKTRGQQVTLRCSSQSGHNTVSWYQQALGQGPQFIFQYYREEENGRGNFPPRFSGLQFPNYSSELNVNALELDDSALYLCASSLGNQPQHFGDGTRLSIL.

The chain couples TRBV7-3 to TRBJ2-3, with a possible D match to TRBD1 (6 bases). The CDR3 has 16 amino acids. Deletions cut 8 bases from V and 2 bases from J, with 20 bases between. CDR1 SGHTA and CDR2 FQGTGA come from the germline V gene. The CDR3 DNA follows: TGTGCCAGCCAAGTCCGGGACACCCTCTTCACAGATACGCAGTATTTT. It is translated as CASQVRDTLFTDTQYF.

This clone was counted once. This rearrangement joins TRBV18 to TRBJ2-1; TRBD1 agrees at 10 bases. J gave up 2 bases and V 7 bases, and 5 bases lay outside the gene matches. This CDR3 comprises 15 residues. The germline V gene has CDR1 KGHSH and CDR2 LQKENI. DNA of the CDR3: TGTGCCAGCTGCTGGACAGGGGGGACCTACAATGAGCAGTTCTTC. Protein product: CASCWTGGTYNEQFF.

This sequence joins TRBV6-1 and TRBJ2-3; weak D call: TRBD2 (5 bases). CDR3 length equals 12 residues. Per germline, CDR1 MNHNS and CDR2 SASEGT. Trimming removed 7 bases from V and 3 bases from J, with 8 bases in between. CDR3 sequence: CASNWETDTQYF. The CDR3 bases are TGTGCCAGCAATTGGGAGACAGATACGCAGTATTTT.

This clone was observed a few times. The chain combines TRBV6-5 with TRBJ1-2; D call uncertain. The CDR3 sequence is 13 residues long. V was cut by 2 bases and J by 3 bases, with 7 bases left in between. Germline CDR1 and CDR2: MNHEY and SVGAGI. This CDR3 reads CASSYEEDYGYTF. CDR3 nucleotide sequence: TGTGCCAGCAGTTACGAGGAGGACTATGGCTACACCTTC.

This chain connects TRBV11-2 to TRBJ1-3; a weak D match, TRBD1 (6 bases). This CDR3 region has 17 residues. V lost 5 bases and J lost 0, with 17 bases in between. Looked up from germline, CDR1 is SGHAT and CDR2 is FQNNGV. CDR3 sequence reads: CASSRGFTGSSGNTIYF. The DNA for the CDR3 is TGTGCCAGCAGCCGGGGGTTCACAGGGAGCTCTGGAAACACCATATATTTT.

The chain joins TRBV2 to TRBJ1-1; D is ambiguous. Trimming shortened V by 3 bases and J by 11 bases, and 16 bases separated the two germline ends. Germline V gene sequence: CDR1 SNHLY, CDR2 FYNNEI. CDR3 length: 13 amino acids. CDR3 region: CASSDWPGLGAFF. The CDR3 DNA reads TGTGCCAGCAGTGATTGGCCGGGTTTGGGTGCTTTCTTT.

This chain links TRBV6-5 with TRBJ2-7, with 7 bases matching TRBD1. The CDR3 spans 14 residues. V gave up 8 bases and J gave up 3 bases; unmatched junction bases: 10. The germline gives CDR1 MNHEY, CDR2 SVGAGI. CDR3 sequence (DNA): TGTGCCAGCCTTGCGGTGGGACAGAACTACGAGCAGTACTTC. It is translated as CASLAVGQNYEQYF.